The text below deals with one T cell receptor (beta chain). Its antigen is unidentified. These data come from a study of cytomegalovirus exposure and HLA in healthy donors. Study-wide findings and caveats: Accurate prediction of most subjects' HLA-A and HLA-B alleles from TCR beta sequences was reported. Later work found that TCR association rates differed between HLA loci; DRB1 had the most and HLA-C the fewest. Most observed TCR sequences were rare, whereas some public TCRs were detected in many donors. A likely sequencing artifact accounted for one observed cluster of highly shared sequence variants.

A multiplex PCR was run with 60 Vbeta primers and 13 Jbeta primers. TCRdb keeps only in-frame clones here, not all; method: immunoSEQ multiplex PCR. The data hold over 100,000 clones, with more than 75% observed a single time. What was sequenced was PBMCs. The source of this sequence is a female donor in good health and CMV-seronegative.

CDR3 DNA sequence: TGTGCCAGCAGGGGGATCCAACAGGGCACCATCTCTGGAAACACCATATATTTT. Amino acid sequence: CASRGIQQGTISGNTIYF. The J gene is TRBJ1-3, the V gene TRBV7-3, with D perhaps TRBD1 (6 bases). Trimming stripped 6 bases from V and 0 bases from J, with 21 bases between. CDR3 size: 18 residues. Germline lookup yields CDR1 SGHTA and CDR2 FQGTGA.